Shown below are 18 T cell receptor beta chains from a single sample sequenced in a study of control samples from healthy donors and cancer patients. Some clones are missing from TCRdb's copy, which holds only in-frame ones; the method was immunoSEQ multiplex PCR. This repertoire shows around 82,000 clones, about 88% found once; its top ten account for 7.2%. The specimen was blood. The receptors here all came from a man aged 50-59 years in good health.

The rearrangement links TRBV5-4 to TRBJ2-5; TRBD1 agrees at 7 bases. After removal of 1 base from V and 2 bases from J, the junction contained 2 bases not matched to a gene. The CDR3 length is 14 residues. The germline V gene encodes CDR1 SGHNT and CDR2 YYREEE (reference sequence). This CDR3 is CASSLQGQQETQYF. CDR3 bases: TGTGCCAGCAGCTTGCAGGGACAGCAAGAGACCCAGTACTTC.

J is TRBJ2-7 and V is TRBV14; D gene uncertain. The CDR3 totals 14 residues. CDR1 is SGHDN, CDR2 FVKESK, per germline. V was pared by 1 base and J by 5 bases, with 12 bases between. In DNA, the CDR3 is TGTGCCAGCAGCCAAGCTCCCCTTCGGGACGAGCAGTACTTC. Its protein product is CASSQAPLRDEQYF.

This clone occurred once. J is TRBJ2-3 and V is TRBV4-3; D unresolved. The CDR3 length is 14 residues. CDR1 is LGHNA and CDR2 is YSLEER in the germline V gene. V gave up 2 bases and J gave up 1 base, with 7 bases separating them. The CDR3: CASSQTSGTDTQYF. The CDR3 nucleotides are TGCGCCAGCAGCCAAACCAGCGGCACAGATACGCAGTATTTT.

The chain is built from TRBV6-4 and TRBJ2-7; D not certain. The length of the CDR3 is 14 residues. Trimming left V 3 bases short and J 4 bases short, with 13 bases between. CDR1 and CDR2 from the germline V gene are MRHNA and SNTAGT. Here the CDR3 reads CASSELGGYYEQYF. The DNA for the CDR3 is TGTGCCAGCAGTGAGCTCGGTGGGTATTACGAGCAGTACTTC.

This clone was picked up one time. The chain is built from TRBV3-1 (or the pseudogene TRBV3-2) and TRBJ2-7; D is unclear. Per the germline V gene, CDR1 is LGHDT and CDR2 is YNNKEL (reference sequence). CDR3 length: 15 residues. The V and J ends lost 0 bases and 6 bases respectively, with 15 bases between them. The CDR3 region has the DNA TGTGCCAGCAGCCAAGATGGGCTAATCAGAACCGAGCAGTACTTC. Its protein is CASSQDGLIRTEQYF.

The CDR3 here is CASSYDGGKEDGNTIYF. As DNA, the CDR3 is TGTGCCAGTAGTTATGATGGGGGGAAAGAGGATGGAAACACCATATATTTT. The J gene is TRBJ1-3, the V gene TRBV19; D is perhaps TRBD1 (5 bases). CDR1 LNHDA and CDR2 SQIVND come from the germline V gene (reference sequence). The CDR3 sequence is 17 residues long. Trimming removed 5 bases from V and 3 bases from J, with 20 bases in between.

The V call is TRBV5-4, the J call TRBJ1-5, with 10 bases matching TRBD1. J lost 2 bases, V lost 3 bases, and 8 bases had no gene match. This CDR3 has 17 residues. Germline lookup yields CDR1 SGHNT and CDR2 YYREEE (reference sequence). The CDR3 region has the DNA TGTGCCAGCAGCTCAACCGGGACAGGGGCAGGCAATCAGCCCCAGCATTTT. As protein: CASSSTGTGAGNQPQHF.

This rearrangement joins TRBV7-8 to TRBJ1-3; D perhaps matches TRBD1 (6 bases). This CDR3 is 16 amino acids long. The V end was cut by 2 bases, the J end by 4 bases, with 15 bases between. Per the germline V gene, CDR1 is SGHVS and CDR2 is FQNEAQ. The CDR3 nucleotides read TGTGCCAGCAGCTTAAATGGGGGGCGTACAGGAAACACCATATATTTT. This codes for CASSLNGGRTGNTIYF.

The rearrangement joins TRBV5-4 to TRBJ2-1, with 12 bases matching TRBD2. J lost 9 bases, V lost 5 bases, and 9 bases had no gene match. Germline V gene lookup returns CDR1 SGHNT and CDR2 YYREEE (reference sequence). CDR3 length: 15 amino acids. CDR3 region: CASRGLAGGRSEQFF. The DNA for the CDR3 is TGTGCCAGCAGAGGCCTAGCGGGGGGGCGATCTGAGCAGTTCTTC.

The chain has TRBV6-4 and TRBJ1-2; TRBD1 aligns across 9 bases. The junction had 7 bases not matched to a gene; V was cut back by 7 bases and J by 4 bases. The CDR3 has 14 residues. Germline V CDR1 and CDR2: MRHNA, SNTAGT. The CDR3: CASTVDRGSYGYTF. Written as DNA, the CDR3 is TGTGCCAGCACTGTGGACAGGGGTTCCTATGGCTACACCTTC.

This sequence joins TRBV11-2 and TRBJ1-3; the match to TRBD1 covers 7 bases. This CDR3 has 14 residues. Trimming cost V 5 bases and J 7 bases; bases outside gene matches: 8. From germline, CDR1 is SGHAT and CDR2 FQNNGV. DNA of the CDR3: TGTGCCAGCAGCCGAAACAGGGGCCAGAACACCATATATTTT. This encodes CASSRNRGQNTIYF.

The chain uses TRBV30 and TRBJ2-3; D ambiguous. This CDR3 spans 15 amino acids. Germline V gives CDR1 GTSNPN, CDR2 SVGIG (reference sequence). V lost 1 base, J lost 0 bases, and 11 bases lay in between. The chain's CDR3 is CAWSEAAGSTDTQYF. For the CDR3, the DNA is TGTGCCTGGAGTGAGGCAGCCGGTAGCACAGATACGCAGTATTTT.

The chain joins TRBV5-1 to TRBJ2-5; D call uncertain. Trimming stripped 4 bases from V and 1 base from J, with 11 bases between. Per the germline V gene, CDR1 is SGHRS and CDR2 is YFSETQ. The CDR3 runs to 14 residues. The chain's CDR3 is CASSLARAQETQYF. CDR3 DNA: TGCGCCAGCAGCCTCGCTCGTGCCCAAGAGACCCAGTACTTC.

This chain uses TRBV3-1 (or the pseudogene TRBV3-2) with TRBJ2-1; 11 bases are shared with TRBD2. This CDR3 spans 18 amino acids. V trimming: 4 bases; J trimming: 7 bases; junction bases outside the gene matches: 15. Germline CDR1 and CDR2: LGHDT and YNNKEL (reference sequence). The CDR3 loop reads CASSPPYHLAGGRNEQFF. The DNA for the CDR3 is TGTGCCAGCAGCCCTCCTTATCATCTAGCGGGGGGTCGTAATGAGCAGTTCTTC.

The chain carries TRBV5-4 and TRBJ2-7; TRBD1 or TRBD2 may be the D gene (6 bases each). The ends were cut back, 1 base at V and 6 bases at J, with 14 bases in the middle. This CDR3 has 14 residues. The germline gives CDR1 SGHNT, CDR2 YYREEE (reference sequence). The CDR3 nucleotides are TGTGCCAGCAGCTTGAACCCACAGGGAGGCGAGCAGTACTTC. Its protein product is CASSLNPQGGEQYF.

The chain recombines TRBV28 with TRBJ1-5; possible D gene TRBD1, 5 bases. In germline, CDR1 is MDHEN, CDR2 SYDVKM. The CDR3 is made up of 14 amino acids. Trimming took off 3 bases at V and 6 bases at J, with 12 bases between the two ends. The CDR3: CASSLWGEGQPQHF. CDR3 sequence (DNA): TGTGCCAGCAGTTTGTGGGGGGAAGGTCAGCCCCAGCATTTT. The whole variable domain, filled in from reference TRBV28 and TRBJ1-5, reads DVKVTQSSRYLVKRTGEKVFLECVQDMDHENMFWYRQDPGLGLRLIYFSYDVKMKEKGDIPEGYSVSREKKERFSLILESASTNQTSMYLCASSLWGEGQPQHFGDGTRLSIL.

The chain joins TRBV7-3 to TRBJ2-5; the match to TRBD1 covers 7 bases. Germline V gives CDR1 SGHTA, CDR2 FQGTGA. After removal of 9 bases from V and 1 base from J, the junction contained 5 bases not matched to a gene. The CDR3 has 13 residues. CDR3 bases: TGTGCCAGTCAACAGGGGCCCCAAGAGACCCAGTACTTC. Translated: CASQQGPQETQYF.

CDR3 bases: TGTGCCATCAGGGGGACGGGCCAAGAGACCCAGTACTTC. This sequence encodes CAIRGTGQETQYF. This chain connects TRBV10-3 to TRBJ2-5; D may be TRBD1 or TRBD2 (5 bases each). V lost 6 bases to trimming and J lost 1 base, with 9 bases between them. The CDR3 contains 13 residues. In germline, CDR1 is ENHRY, CDR2 SYGVKD.